This entry lists 8 T cell receptor beta chains sequenced from one sample in a study of Ad26.COV2.S vaccination and SARS-CoV-2 variants. Only in-frame clones appear in the TCRdb table, and some are missing; sequencing was by immunoSEQ multiplex PCR. The repertoire includes about 680,000 clones, around 92% of them detected once, and about 1.5% sits in the top ten. The sample's treatment: some 20 received Ad26.COV2.S at low or high dose, single or two shots; several received placebo; per-sample allocation not given. Repertoires come from day 63 after the first vaccine or placebo injection. The sequenced sample was peripheral blood, obtained in a trial of Ad26.COV2.S vaccine versus placebo. The receptors come from a person aged 18-65 years who received the Ad26.COV2.S COVID-19 vaccine or a placebo.

Details on this clone: The sample has other DNA sequences that encode this CDR3 too. The CDR3 nucleotides are TGTGCCAGCAGCTCCACAGATACGCAGTATTTT. This sequence encodes CASSSTDTQYF. The gene calls are TRBV7-9 and TRBJ2-3; D is unresolved. The V gene's germline CDR1 is SEHNR and CDR2 FQNEAQ (reference sequence). CDR3 length: 11 amino acids. Trimming stripped 4 bases from V and 2 bases from J, with 1 base between.

V usage is TRBV30 and J usage is TRBJ1-1; D unresolved. Germline V gene data show CDR1 as GTSNPN and CDR2 as SVGIG (reference sequence). The CDR3 spans 10 residues. Trimming removed 8 bases at V and 4 bases at J, with 8 bases between. CDR3 bases: TGTGCCCTTCGGGTCACTGAAGCTTTCTTT. Amino acid sequence: CALRVTEAFF.

V and J are TRBV7-2 and TRBJ1-2; no clear D gene. The V and J ends lost 4 bases and 1 base respectively, with 13 bases between them. The CDR3 sequence is 15 residues long. Germline assignment: CDR1 SGHTA and CDR2 FQGNSA. The CDR3 DNA sequence: TGTGCCAGCAGCTCAGATAACTCGATTAACTATGGCTACACCTTC. Translating it yields CASSSDNSINYGYTF.

The chain is built from TRBV5-1 and TRBJ2-7; tentative D call: TRBD2 (6 bases). The CDR3 is 14 amino acids. The ends were cut back, 6 bases at V and 2 bases at J, with 15 bases in the middle. Germline assignment: CDR1 SGHRS and CDR2 YFSETQ. The chain's CDR3 is CASKPGGGTYEQYF. CDR3 sequence (DNA): TGCGCCAGCAAGCCGGGTGGGGGGACCTACGAGCAGTACTTC.

The rearrangement uses TRBV7-9 and TRBJ1-1; TRBD1 agrees at 8 bases. This CDR3 spans 15 amino acids. Germline V gene lookup returns CDR1 SEHNR and CDR2 FQNEAQ (reference sequence). V dropped 4 bases and J dropped 0; count of bases not matched to a gene: 4. CDR3 sequence reads: CASSSGTGMNTEAFF. The CDR3 DNA sequence: TGTGCCAGCAGCTCCGGGACAGGCATGAACACTGAAGCTTTCTTT.

The gene calls are TRBV7-9 and TRBJ2-1, with unresolved D. Per germline, CDR1 SEHNR and CDR2 FQNEAQ (reference sequence). This CDR3 has 13 residues. V lost 1 base, J lost 9 bases, and 10 bases lay in between. The CDR3 nucleotides read TGTGCCAGCAGCTTAGGGGGAAAGATTGAGCAGTTCTTC. Protein product: CASSLGGKIEQFF.

The V and J genes are TRBV7-9 and TRBJ1-2; unclear D gene. The CDR3 is 13 amino acids. Germline-derived CDR1 and CDR2 are SEHNR and FQNEAQ (reference sequence). Deletions cut 3 bases from V and 5 bases from J, with 10 bases between. The CDR3 is CASSFFGVYGYTF. The CDR3 nucleotides read TGTGCCAGCAGCTTTTTCGGGGTGTATGGCTACACCTTC.

The CDR3 DNA reads as TGTGCCAGCAGCTCCGGACGGGACGAAGAGACCCAGTACTTC. It codes for CASSSGRDEETQYF. The genes are TRBV11-1 and TRBJ2-5, with D perhaps assigned TRBD1 or TRBD2 (5 bases each). The CDR3 length is 14 residues. Germline V gene lookup returns CDR1 SGHAT and CDR2 FQDESV (reference sequence). Trimming stripped 4 bases from V and 3 bases from J, with 12 bases between.